This T cell receptor beta chain was captured in a study of blood T cell repertoires in COVID-19. Study-wide background: Sites across the United States, Italy and Spain contributed samples from acute and convalescent COVID-19. T cells, B-cell-depleted T cells, or PBMCs provided the cDNA or gDNA that served as material.

Here immunoSEQ multiplex PCR was the method, and the copy in TCRdb shows in-frame clones only, minus some. This sample yields roughly 200,000 clones, of which approximately 80% are seen a single time; about 6.7% belongs to the top ten. Patients at the Seattle site were enrolled during active infection and followed longitudinally. J lost 6 bases, V lost 6 bases, and 6 bases had no gene match. This CDR3 is 14 amino acids long. Germline assignment: CDR1 LNHDA and CDR2 SQIVND (reference sequence). The receptor was derived from a woman between 40 and 55 years old with COVID-19, enrolled during active disease. The gene calls are TRBV19 and TRBJ2-2, with 8 bases lining up with TRBD1. Input material: peripheral blood. The CDR3 loop is CASRGQGAAGELFF. CDR3 DNA sequence: TGTGCCAGTAGGGGGCAGGGGGCAGCCGGGGAGCTGTTTTTT.